What follows is one T cell receptor (beta chain) and its context. No antigen is known for it. The CDR3 sequence is 15 residues long. Deletions cut 5 bases from V and 0 bases from J, with 11 bases between. Germline assignment: CDR1 SEHNR and CDR2 FQNEAQ (reference sequence). The data originate from a study of cytomegalovirus exposure and HLA in healthy donors. Study-level points and caveats: Three CMV-associated chains were confirmed in vitro to be specific for CMV antigens. It was reported in a later analysis that an Asian-associated ancestry cluster showed fewer N-insertions than the 666-donor mean. Immune exposure was documented only through CMV serostatus. A later analysis linked a missense DCLRE1C variant to TCR beta V- and J-gene trimming.

With 60 Vbeta and 13 Jbeta primers, the PCR was carried out. The table came from immunoSEQ multiplex PCR; TCRdb's copy has only in-frame clones and leaves some out. The data show approximately 100,000 clones, 64% seen once. The V call is TRBV7-9, the J call TRBJ2-1, with D possibly matching TRBD2 (6 bases). Sequencing was carried out using PBMCs. This TCR was sampled from a man in his 60s in good health and CMV-seronegative. This CDR3 is CASSRDGSSYNEQFF. The CDR3, as DNA: TGTGCCAGCAGCAGAGACGGGAGCTCCTACAATGAGCAGTTCTTC.